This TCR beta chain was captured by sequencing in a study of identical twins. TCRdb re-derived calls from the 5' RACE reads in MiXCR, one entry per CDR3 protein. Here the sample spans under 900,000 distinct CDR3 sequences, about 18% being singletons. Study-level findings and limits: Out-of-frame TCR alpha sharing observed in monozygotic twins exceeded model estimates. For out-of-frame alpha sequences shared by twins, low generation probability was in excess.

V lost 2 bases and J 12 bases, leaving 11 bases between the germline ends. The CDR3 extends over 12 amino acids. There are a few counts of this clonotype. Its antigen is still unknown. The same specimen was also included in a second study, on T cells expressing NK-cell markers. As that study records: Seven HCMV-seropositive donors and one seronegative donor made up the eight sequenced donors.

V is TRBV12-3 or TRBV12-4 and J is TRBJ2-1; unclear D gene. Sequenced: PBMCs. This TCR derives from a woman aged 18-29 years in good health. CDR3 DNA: TGTGCCAGCAGTTTATCGGCGTCGGGGCAGTTCTTC. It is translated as CASSLSASGQFF.